The 18 T cell receptor beta chains below come from one sample, sequenced in a study of CD8 T cells in ankylosing spondylitis. Whole-study findings and limits: Eight or nine highly homologous variants formed a TCR beta motif that appeared characteristic of ankylosing spondylitis blood.

TCRdb independently ran MiXCR on the 5' RACE reads; one entry per CDR3 protein. Of around 140,000 distinct CDR3 sequences in the sample, roughly 18% were seen once. These TCRs' antigens remain unknown. The sequencing sample was made of blood, either unsorted or a sorted T cell fraction (not recorded which). The receptors were gathered from a male donor with ankylosing spondylitis.

With regard to this clonotype: Relative to the germline gene, one junction end is altered; a read error may explain this. The rearrangement uses TRBV2 and TRBJ2-7; D remains ambiguous. CDR1 and CDR2 from the germline V gene are SNHLY and FYNNEI. The CDR3 is made up of 10 amino acids. This CDR3 is CASSNTVRKF. The CDR3 DNA follows: TGTGCCAGCAGTAACACCGTTAGAAAATTC.

The chain links TRBV28 to TRBJ2-1; either TRBD1 or TRBD2 may supply D (5 bases each). CDR3 size: 12 residues. Between the trimmed V and J ends, which lost 6 bases and 7 bases, there was a span of 10 bases. CDR1 is MDHEN and CDR2 is SYDVKM in the germline V gene. This CDR3 reads CASRGTLNEQFF. CDR3 nucleotide sequence: TGTGCCAGCAGAGGGACGTTGAATGAGCAGTTCTTC.

In this sample, this clonotype turned up a few times. The chain employs TRBV7-3 and TRBJ2-7; D is tentatively TRBD1 or TRBD2 (6 bases each). The germline V gene encodes CDR1 SGHTA and CDR2 FQGTGA. The V gene lost 1 base and the J gene lost 6 bases, with 16 bases spanning the gap. There are 15 residues in the CDR3. The CDR3 coding sequence is TGTGCCAGCAGCTTAATAGGGGGGAGTATGAGCGAGCAGTACTTC. It yields the protein CASSLIGGSMSEQYF.

This clonotype appeared a few times. The chain combines TRBV27 with TRBJ1-1; no clear D gene. Germline CDR1 is MNHEY and CDR2 is SMNVEV (reference sequence). Trimming left V 2 bases short and J 0 bases short, with 10 bases between. The CDR3 has 15 residues. CDR3 residues: CASSLAHPMNTEAFF. CDR3 nucleotide sequence: TGTGCCAGCAGTTTAGCCCACCCGATGAACACTGAAGCTTTCTTT.

Ten or more counts support this clonotype. V is TRBV6-2 or TRBV6-3 and J is TRBJ2-7, with TRBD1 matching 7 bases. There are 14 residues in the CDR3. V was pared by 5 bases and J by 2 bases, with 6 bases of the junction left unmatched. The germline V gene encodes CDR1 MNHEY and CDR2 SVGEGT. In DNA form, the CDR3 reads TGTGCCAGCAGTCGGGACAGCATAACCTACGAGCAGTACTTC. Its protein product is CASSRDSITYEQYF.

This clonotype was observed many times. V gene TRBV12-3 or TRBV12-4 combines with J gene TRBJ2-7; TRBD1 might be the D (5 bases). V shed 2 bases and J shed 0 bases, with 5 bases lying between them. The CDR3 runs 13 residues. CDR3 amino acids: CASSLQGSYEQYF. In DNA, the CDR3 is TGTGCCAGCAGTTTACAGGGCTCCTACGAGCAGTACTTC.

This clonotype was seen only a few times. This chain joins TRBV6-6 and TRBJ2-1; D perhaps matches TRBD1 (5 bases). The CDR3 has 13 amino acids. The germline V gene encodes CDR1 MNHNY and CDR2 SVGAGI (reference sequence). Between the trimmed V and J ends, which lost 4 bases and 4 bases, there was a span of 8 bases. CDR3: CASSSTGYNEQFF. The CDR3, as DNA: TGTGCCAGCAGTTCCACAGGATACAATGAGCAGTTCTTC.

The gene calls are TRBV6-5 and TRBJ1-4, with 8 bases lining up with TRBD1. The CDR3 is 19 residues long. The germline CDR1 and CDR2 sequences are MNHEY and SVGAGI. After removal of 0 bases from V and 4 bases from J, the junction contained 13 bases not matched to a gene. The chain's CDR3 is CASSYSRGAETGDNEKLFF. CDR3 bases: TGTGCCAGCAGTTACTCGAGAGGGGCCGAGACAGGGGATAATGAAAAACTGTTTTTT.

This chain links TRBV5-1 with TRBJ1-6, with a tentative D call TRBD1 (5 bases). Trimming stripped 2 bases from V and 6 bases from J, with 12 bases between. In germline, CDR1 is SGHRS, CDR2 YFSETQ. The CDR3 contains 15 residues. The CDR3 bases are TGCGCCAGCAGCTTTTTGGGGCAGGGTAATTCACCCCTCCACTTT. It specifies CASSFLGQGNSPLHF. Full variable domain (rest looked up from reference TRBV5-1 and TRBJ1-6): KAGVTQTPRYLIKTRGQQVTLSCSPISGHRSVSWYQQTPGQGLQFLFEYFSETQRNKGNFPGRFSGRQFSNSRSEMNVSTLELGDSALYLCASSFLGQGNSPLHFGNGTRLTVT.

The chain links TRBV5-1 to TRBJ2-7; 7 positions match TRBD2. The CDR3 spans 13 residues. In germline, CDR1 is SGHRS, CDR2 YFSETQ. The V segment lost 6 bases and the J segment 5 bases; nucleotides outside the gene matches: 8. The CDR3: CASNHAGANEQYF. The CDR3 DNA reads TGCGCCAGCAATCACGCGGGAGCCAACGAGCAGTACTTC.

This clonotype was seen repeatedly, ten times or more. CDR3 bases: TGCGCCAGCAGCCCGGGACTAGCGGGAGCCTACGAGCAGTACTTC. It specifies CASSPGLAGAYEQYF. The gene calls are TRBV5-1 and TRBJ2-7, with TRBD2 identical over 14 bases. This CDR3 region has 15 residues. Germline trimming cut 4 bases from V and 2 bases from J; bases unmatched to any gene: 2. Germline CDR1 is SGHRS and CDR2 is YFSETQ.

The V and J genes are TRBV4-1 and TRBJ1-1; a possible D gene is TRBD1 (5 bases). Germline lookup yields CDR1 MGHRA and CDR2 YSYEKL. The CDR3 loop spans 15 amino acids. Trimming removed 8 bases at V and 3 bases at J, with 19 bases between. As DNA, the CDR3 is TGCGCCAGCGGAACCCGGGGGAAGGGAGACACTGAAGCTTTCTTT. Its translation: CASGTRGKGDTEAFF.

The chain is built from TRBV7-9 and TRBJ2-5, with D uncertain. This CDR3 contains 13 residues. Germline CDR1 is SEHNR and CDR2 is FQNEAQ (reference sequence). V was shortened by 1 base and J by 5 bases, with 8 bases between the two germline ends. The CDR3 reads CASSLEGLETQYF. The CDR3 region has the DNA TGTGCCAGCAGCTTAGAGGGTTTGGAGACCCAGTACTTC.

In its sample, this clonotype was seen a few times. The chain combines TRBV7-3 with TRBJ1-1; 11 bases are shared with TRBD1. J lost 7 bases, V lost 4 bases, and 8 bases had no gene match. Per germline, CDR1 SGHTA and CDR2 FQGTGA. The CDR3 contains 15 residues. CDR3 protein: CASSSWDRGAGEAFF. CDR3 DNA sequence: TGTGCCAGCAGCTCATGGGACAGGGGGGCTGGTGAAGCTTTCTTT.

The table lists this clonotype with many counts. The gene calls are TRBV20-1 and TRBJ2-3, with D perhaps matching TRBD2 (6 bases). Germline lookup yields CDR1 DFQATT and CDR2 SNEGSKA (reference sequence). V lost 0 bases and J 4 bases, leaving 20 bases between the germline ends. This CDR3 has 17 amino acids. CDR3 residues: CSARDIKSLGEADTQYF. The DNA of the CDR3 is TGCAGTGCTAGAGACATCAAAAGCTTAGGGGAGGCAGATACGCAGTATTTT.

V usage is TRBV15 and J usage is TRBJ2-1; TRBD2 matches 9 bases. The CDR3 consists of 16 residues. The ends lost 2 bases at V and 8 bases at J; junction bases unmatched: 10. Germline CDR1 is LNHNV and CDR2 is YYDKDF (reference sequence). The DNA for the CDR3 is TGTGCCACCAGCAGACTTAGCGGGAGCCTGTTGGATGAGCAGTTCTTC. Protein sequence: CATSRLSGSLLDEQFF.

The sample holds many counts of this clonotype. The chain uses TRBV5-1 and TRBJ2-1, with D perhaps matching TRBD2 (5 bases). Germline CDR1 SGHRS, CDR2 YFSETQ. Trimming pared 0 bases from V and 5 bases from J, leaving 6 bases between. CDR3 length: 13 residues. This CDR3 reads CASSLAGDNEQFF. CDR3 nucleotide sequence: TGCGCCAGCAGCTTGGCCGGGGACAATGAGCAGTTCTTC.

This chain links TRBV12-3 or TRBV12-4 with TRBJ2-7; 10 bases align to TRBD1. This CDR3 has 14 amino acids. The V gene end was trimmed by 6 bases and the J gene end by 6 bases; junction bases not matched to a gene: 8. CDR3 nucleotide sequence: TGTGCCAGCAGACTCACGGGACAGGGGTTCGAGCAGTACTTC. As protein: CASRLTGQGFEQYF.